The clone carrying this T cell receptor beta chain was seen a handful of times. The library targeted TCRbeta and was prepared with unique molecular identifiers. Each CDR3 protein gets one entry after TCRdb re-called the PCR reads with MiXCR. The sample shows 200,000 to 250,000 distinct CDR3 sequences, approximately 10% of them seen only once. The sample originates from a study of T-cell reconstitution after alpha-beta-depleted transplantation in children. This TCR was recovered from a human donor who donated a stem cell graft to a child with acute lymphoblastic leukemia. Sequencing was performed on PBMCs from the stem cell graft donor, taken from the stem cell graft.

The CDR3 protein is CASSPLRENNYGYTF. The DNA of the CDR3 is TGTGCCAGCAGCCCCTTGAGGGAGAACAACTATGGCTACACCTTC. This chain joins TRBV6-1 and TRBJ1-2; the D is unclear. CDR1 is MNHNS and CDR2 is SASEGT in the germline V gene. This CDR3 spans 15 amino acids. Between the trimmed V and J ends, which lost 6 bases and 2 bases, there was a span of 16 bases.